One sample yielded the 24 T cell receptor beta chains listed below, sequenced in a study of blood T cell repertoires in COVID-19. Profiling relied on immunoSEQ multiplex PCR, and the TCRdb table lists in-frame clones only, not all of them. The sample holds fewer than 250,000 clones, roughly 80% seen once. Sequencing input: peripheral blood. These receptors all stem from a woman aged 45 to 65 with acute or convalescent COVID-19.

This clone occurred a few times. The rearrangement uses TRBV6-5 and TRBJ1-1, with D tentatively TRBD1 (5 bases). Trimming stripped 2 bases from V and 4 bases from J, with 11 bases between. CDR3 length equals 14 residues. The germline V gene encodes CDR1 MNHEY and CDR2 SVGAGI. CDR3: CASSYKGRVTEAFF. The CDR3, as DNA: TGTGCCAGCAGTTACAAGGGGAGGGTCACTGAAGCTTTCTTT.

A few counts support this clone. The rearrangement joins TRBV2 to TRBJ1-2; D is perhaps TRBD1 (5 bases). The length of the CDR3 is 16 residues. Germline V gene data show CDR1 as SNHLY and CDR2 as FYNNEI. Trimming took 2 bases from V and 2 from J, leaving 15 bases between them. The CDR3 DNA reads TGTGCCAGCAGTGAATTTGGAGGGGCTGGGAACTATGGCTACACCTTC. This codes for CASSEFGGAGNYGYTF.

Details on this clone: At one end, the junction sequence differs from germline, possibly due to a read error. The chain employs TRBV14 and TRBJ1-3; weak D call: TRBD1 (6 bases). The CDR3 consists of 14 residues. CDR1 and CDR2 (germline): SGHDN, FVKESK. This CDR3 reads CASGQQGSGNTIYF. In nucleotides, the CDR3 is TGTGCCAGCGGCCAACAGGGCTCTGGAAACACCATATATTTT.

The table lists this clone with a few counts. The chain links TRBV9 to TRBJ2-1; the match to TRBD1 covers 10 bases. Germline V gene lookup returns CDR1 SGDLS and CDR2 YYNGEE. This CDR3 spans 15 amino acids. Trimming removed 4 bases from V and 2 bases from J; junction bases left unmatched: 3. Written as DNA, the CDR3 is TGTGCCAGCAGCCTCGGACAGGGGGCCTACAATGAGCAGTTCTTC. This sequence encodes CASSLGQGAYNEQFF.

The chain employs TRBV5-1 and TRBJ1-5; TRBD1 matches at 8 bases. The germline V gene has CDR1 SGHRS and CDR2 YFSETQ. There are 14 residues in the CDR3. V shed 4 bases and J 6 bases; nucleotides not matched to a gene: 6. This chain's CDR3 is CASSPTGGVQPQHF. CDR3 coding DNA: TGCGCCAGCAGCCCCACAGGGGGTGTTCAGCCCCAGCATTTT.

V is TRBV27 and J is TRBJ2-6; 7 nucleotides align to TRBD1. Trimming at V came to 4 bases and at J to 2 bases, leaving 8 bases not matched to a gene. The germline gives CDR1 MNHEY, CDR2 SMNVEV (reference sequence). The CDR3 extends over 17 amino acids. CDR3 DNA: TGTGCCAGCAGTTCGTCCCGGGACAGCGCTGGGGCCAACGTCCTGACTTTC. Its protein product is CASSSSRDSAGANVLTF.

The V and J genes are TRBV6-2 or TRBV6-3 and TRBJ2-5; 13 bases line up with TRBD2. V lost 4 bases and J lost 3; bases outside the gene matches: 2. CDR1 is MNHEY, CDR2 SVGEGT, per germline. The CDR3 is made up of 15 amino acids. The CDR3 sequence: CASSSGLAGEETQYF. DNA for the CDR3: TGTGCCAGCAGTTCAGGACTAGCGGGGGAAGAGACCCAGTACTTC.

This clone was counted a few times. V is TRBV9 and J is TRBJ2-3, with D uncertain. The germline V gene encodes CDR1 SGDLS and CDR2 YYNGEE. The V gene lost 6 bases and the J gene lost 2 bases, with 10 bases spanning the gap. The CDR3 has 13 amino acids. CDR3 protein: CASTQPNTDTQYF. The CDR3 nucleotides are TGTGCCAGCACACAGCCCAACACAGATACGCAGTATTTT.

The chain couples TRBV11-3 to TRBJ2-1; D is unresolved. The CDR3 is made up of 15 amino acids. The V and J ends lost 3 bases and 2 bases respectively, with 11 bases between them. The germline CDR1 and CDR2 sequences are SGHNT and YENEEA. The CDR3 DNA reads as TGTGCCAGCAGCTTGGCAGGTGAACCCTACAATGAGCAGTTCTTC. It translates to CASSLAGEPYNEQFF. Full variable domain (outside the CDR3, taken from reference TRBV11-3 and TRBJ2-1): EAGVVQSPRYKIIEKKQPVAFWCNPISGHNTLYWYLQNLGQGPELLIRYENEEAVDDSQLPKDRFSAERLKGVDSTLKIQPAELGDSAVYLCASSLAGEPYNEQFFGPGTRLTVL.

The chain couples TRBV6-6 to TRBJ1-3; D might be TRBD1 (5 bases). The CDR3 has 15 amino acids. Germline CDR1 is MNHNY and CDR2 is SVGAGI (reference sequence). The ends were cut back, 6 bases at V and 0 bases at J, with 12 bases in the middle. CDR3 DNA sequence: TGTGCCAGCAGGTACGACAGAAGCTCTGGAAACACCATATATTTT. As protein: CASRYDRSSGNTIYF.

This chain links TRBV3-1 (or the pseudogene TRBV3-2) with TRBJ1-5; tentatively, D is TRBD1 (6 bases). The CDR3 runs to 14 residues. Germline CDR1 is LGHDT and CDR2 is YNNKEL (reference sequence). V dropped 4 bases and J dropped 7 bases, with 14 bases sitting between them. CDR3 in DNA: TGTGCCAGCAGCCCCCGGGGGGGCCACCAGCCCCAGCATTTT. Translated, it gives CASSPRGGHQPQHF.

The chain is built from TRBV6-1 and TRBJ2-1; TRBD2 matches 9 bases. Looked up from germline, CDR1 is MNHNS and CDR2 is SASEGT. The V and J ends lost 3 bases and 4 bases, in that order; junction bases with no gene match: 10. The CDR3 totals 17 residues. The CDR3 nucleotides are TGTGCCAGCAGTGAGTCGGTAGCGGGAGCCTTGTACAATGAGCAGTTCTTC. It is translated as CASSESVAGALYNEQFF.

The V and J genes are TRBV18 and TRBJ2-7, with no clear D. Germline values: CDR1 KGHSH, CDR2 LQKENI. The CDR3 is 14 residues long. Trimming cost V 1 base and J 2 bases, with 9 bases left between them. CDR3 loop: CASSPRDLTYEQYF. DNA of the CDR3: TGTGCCAGCTCACCACGCGACTTAACCTACGAGCAGTACTTC.

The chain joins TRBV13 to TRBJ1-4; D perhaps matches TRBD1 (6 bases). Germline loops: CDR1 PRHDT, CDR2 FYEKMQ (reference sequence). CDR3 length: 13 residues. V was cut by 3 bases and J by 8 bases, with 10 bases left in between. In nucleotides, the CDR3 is TGTGCCAGCAGCTTCCGAGGGGGAGAAAAACTGTTTTTT. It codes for CASSFRGGEKLFF.

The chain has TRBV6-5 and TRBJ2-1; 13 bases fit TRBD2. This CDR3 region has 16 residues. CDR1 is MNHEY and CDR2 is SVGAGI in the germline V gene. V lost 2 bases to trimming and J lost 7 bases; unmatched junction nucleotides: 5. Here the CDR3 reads CASSYLGLAGENEQFF. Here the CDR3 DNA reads TGTGCCAGCAGTTACCTAGGACTAGCGGGGGAAAATGAGCAGTTCTTC.

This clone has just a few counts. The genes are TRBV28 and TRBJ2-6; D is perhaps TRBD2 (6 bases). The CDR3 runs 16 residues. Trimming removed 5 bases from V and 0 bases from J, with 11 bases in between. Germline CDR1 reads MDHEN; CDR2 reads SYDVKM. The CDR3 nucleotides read TGTGCCAGCAGTCCCCAGGACTACTCTGGGGCCAACGTCCTGACTTTC. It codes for CASSPQDYSGANVLTF.

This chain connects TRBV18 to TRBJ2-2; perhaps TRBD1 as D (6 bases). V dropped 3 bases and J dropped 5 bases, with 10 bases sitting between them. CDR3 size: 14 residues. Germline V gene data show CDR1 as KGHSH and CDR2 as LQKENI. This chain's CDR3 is CASSPGRGTGELFF. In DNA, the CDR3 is TGTGCCAGCTCACCGGGCAGGGGAACCGGGGAGCTGTTTTTT. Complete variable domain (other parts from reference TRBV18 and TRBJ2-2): NAGVMQNPRHLVRRRGQEARLRCSPMKGHSHVYWYRQLPEEGLKFMVYLQKENIIDESGMPKERFSAEFPKEGPSILRIQQVVRGDSAAYFCASSPGRGTGELFFGEGSRLTVL.

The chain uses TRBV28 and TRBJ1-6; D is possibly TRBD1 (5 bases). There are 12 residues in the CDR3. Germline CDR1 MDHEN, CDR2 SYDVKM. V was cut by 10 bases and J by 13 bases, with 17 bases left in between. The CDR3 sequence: CATQQSRDPLHF. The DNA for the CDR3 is TGTGCCACACAACAGTCCAGGGATCCCCTCCACTTT. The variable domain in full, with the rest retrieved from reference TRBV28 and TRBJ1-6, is DVKVTQSSRYLVKRTGEKVFLECVQDMDHENMFWYRQDPGLGLRLIYFSYDVKMKEKGDIPEGYSVSREKKERFSLILESASTNQTSMYLCATQQSRDPLHFGNGTRLTVT.

Here the CDR3 reads CASSVGGAGTDTQYF. For the CDR3, the DNA is TGTGCCAGCAGCGTAGGGGGAGCGGGCACAGATACGCAGTATTTT. The chain has TRBV9 and TRBJ2-3, with a possible D match to TRBD2 (5 bases). V lost 0 bases and J lost 1, with 9 bases in between. Germline values: CDR1 SGDLS, CDR2 YYNGEE. The CDR3 is 15 amino acids.

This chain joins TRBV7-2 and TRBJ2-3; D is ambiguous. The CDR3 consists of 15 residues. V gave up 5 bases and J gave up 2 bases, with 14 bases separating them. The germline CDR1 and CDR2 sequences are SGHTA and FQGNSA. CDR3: CASSLGGLDTDTQYF. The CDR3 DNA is TGTGCCAGCAGCCTCGGCGGCCTTGACACAGATACGCAGTATTTT.

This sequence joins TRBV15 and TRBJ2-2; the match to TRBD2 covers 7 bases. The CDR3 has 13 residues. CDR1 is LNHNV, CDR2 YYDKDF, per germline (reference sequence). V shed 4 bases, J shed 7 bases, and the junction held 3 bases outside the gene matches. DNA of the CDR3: TGTGCCACCAGCACCCGGGGGGACGGGGAGCTGTTTTTT. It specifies CATSTRGDGELFF.

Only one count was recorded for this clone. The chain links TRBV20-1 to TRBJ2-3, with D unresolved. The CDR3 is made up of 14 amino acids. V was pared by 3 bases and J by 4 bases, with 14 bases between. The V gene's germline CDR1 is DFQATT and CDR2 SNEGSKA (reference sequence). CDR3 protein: CSASRWQDPDTQYF. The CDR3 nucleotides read TGCAGTGCTAGTAGGTGGCAGGATCCAGATACGCAGTATTTT.

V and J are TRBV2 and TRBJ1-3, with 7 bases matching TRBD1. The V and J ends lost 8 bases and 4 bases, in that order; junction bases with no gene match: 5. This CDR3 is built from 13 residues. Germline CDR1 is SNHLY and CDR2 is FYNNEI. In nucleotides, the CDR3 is TGTGCCAGCTCTCTGACAGGGGGAAACACCATATATTTT. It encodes CASSLTGGNTIYF.

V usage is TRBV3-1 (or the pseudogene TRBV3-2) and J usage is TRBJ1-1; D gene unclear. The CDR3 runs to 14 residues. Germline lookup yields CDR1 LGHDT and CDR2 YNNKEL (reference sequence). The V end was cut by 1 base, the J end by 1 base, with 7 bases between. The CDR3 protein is CASSQGGANTEAFF. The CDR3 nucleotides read TGTGCCAGCAGCCAAGGAGGAGCGAACACTGAAGCTTTCTTT.